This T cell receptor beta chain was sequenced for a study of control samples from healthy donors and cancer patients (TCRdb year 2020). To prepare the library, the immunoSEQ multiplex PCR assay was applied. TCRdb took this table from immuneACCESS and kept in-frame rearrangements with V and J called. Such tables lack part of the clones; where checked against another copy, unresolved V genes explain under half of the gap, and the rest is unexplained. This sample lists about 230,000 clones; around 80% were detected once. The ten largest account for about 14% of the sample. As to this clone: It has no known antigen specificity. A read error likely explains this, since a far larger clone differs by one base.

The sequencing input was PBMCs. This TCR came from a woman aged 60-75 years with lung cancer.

The CDR3 in this case is CASSFGSQETQYF. Here is the DNA: TGTGCCAGCAGTTTCGGCAGCCAAGAGACCCAGTACTTC. Recombination connected TRBV12-3 or TRBV12-4 to TRBJ2-5, with no confidently assigned D gene. The CDR3 numbers 13 residues from cysteine through phenylalanine. This entry keeps only the CDR3 DNA: 39 bases, framed from base 1. A distance of 6 bases separates the germline ends of V and J, which lose 3 bases and 1 base respectively.